Presented here are 23 T cell receptor beta chains from one specimen sequenced in a study of blood T cells in healthy people across ages. Through a sample-barcoded 5' primer and a J-beta primer mix, a second PCR was run for roughly 7 to 12 cycles. TCRdb redid the calling of the 5' RACE reads with MiXCR, one entry per CDR3 protein. The repertoire includes 550,000 to 800,000 distinct CDR3 sequences, approximately 21% of them detected once, and approximately 3.7% sits in the top ten. What was sequenced was blood. Receptors originate from a man aged 70 or older in good health.

This clonotype came up a few times. The chain is built from TRBV20-1 and TRBJ2-5; 7 bases are a match to TRBD1. The CDR3 length is 14 residues. The junction had 16 bases not matched to a gene; V was cut back by 4 bases and J by 11 bases. CDR1 and CDR2 (germline): DFQATT, SNEGSKA (reference sequence). The CDR3 DNA follows: TGCAGTGCTACGGACAGGACAGTCTTCTGGGAGCAGTACTTC. This encodes CSATDRTVFWEQYF.

Regarding this clonotype: This may be a read error: a much more frequent sequence differs by one nucleotide. The rearrangement uses TRBV28 and TRBJ2-5, with 10 nucleotides matching TRBD1. The CDR3 contains 16 residues. CDR1 and CDR2 from the germline V gene are MDHEN and SYDVKM. CDR3 in DNA: TGTGCCAGCACCGGGACAGGGGTTGGGGTACAAGAGACCCGGTACTTC. Its translation: CASTGTGVGVQETRYF.

This clonotype has just a few counts. The chain carries TRBV3-1 and TRBJ2-7; possibly TRBD1 for D (5 bases). Germline CDR1 is LGHDT and CDR2 is YNNKEL (reference sequence). This CDR3 contains 14 residues. V shed 1 base and J shed 2 bases, with 9 bases lying between them. The CDR3 protein is CASSQGGGAYEQYF. The DNA for the CDR3 is TGTGCCAGCAGCCAAGGGGGCGGTGCCTACGAGCAGTACTTC.

As to this clonotype: This may stem from a read error, because a much larger clone lies one nucleotide away. The chain is built from TRBV28 and TRBJ2-3, with TRBD2 matching over 13 bases. Germline loops: CDR1 MDHEN, CDR2 SYDVKM. This CDR3 has 16 amino acids. The J segment lost 4 bases and the V segment lost 4 bases, leaving 5 bases of the junction unmatched. CDR3 nucleotides: TGTGCCAGCAGTTCCTGGACTAGCGGGAGTTCAGATACGCAGTATTTT. It is translated as CASSSWTSGSSDTQYF. Full variable domain (remainder filled in from reference TRBV28 and TRBJ2-3): DVKVTQSSRYLVKRTGEKVFLECVQDMDHENMFWYRQDPGLGLRLIYFSYDVKMKEKGDIPEGYSVSREKKERFSLILESASTNQTSMYLCASSSWTSGSSDTQYFGPGTRLTVL.

This clonotype has a count of ten or more. The chain recombines TRBV4-1 with TRBJ2-5, with 8 bases that match TRBD2. CDR1 and CDR2 (germline): MGHRA, YSYEKL. V lost 0 bases, J lost 5 bases, and 11 bases stayed unmatched. This CDR3 is 17 amino acids long. CDR3 nucleotides: TGCGCCAGCAGCCAAGAAACCGGGGGGGGGTTTTCTGAGACCCAGTACTTC. It yields the protein CASSQETGGGFSETQYF.

V and J are TRBV4-1 and TRBJ1-4; D gene unclear. V shed 0 bases and J shed 15 bases, with 14 bases lying between them. This CDR3 is built from 13 residues. CDR1 is MGHRA and CDR2 is YSYEKL in the germline V gene. CDR3 in DNA: TGCGCCAGCAGCCAAGATCAAAGGGCCACGGTGTTTTTT. Translated: CASSQDQRATVFF.

This chain connects TRBV28 to TRBJ2-2; weak D call: TRBD2 (5 bases). V lost 9 bases and J 4 bases, leaving 15 bases between the germline ends. This CDR3 comprises 14 residues. Germline CDR1 MDHEN, CDR2 SYDVKM. The CDR3 is CASCPLVSTGELFF. The CDR3 DNA is TGTGCCAGTTGCCCACTAGTTTCCACCGGGGAGCTGTTTTTT.

The gene calls are TRBV7-9 and TRBJ1-1; D gene unclear. The length of the CDR3 is 15 residues. Trimming pared 1 base from V and 0 bases from J, leaving 9 bases between. Germline V CDR1 and CDR2: SEHNR, FQNEAQ (reference sequence). This CDR3 is CASSLVSGLNTEAFF. For the CDR3, the DNA is TGTGCCAGCAGCTTAGTGTCAGGATTGAACACTGAAGCTTTCTTT.

This clonotype was seen many times. The gene calls are TRBV12-3 or TRBV12-4 and TRBJ1-3; D not certain. The CDR3 spans 14 residues. V lost 1 base and J lost 3, with 7 bases in between. The CDR3: CASSLDGGGNTIYF. CDR3 DNA sequence: TGTGCCAGCAGTTTAGATGGCGGTGGAAACACCATATATTTT.

This clonotype was observed many times. The chain uses TRBV7-8 and TRBJ2-3, with 10 positions matching TRBD2. There are 16 residues in the CDR3. CDR1 and CDR2 (germline): SGHVS, FQNEAQ. V lost 0 bases to trimming and J lost 4 bases; unmatched junction nucleotides: 4. The CDR3 region is CASSLALAGAADTQYF. CDR3 sequence (DNA): TGTGCCAGCAGCTTAGCGCTAGCGGGAGCTGCAGATACGCAGTATTTT.

The table lists this clonotype with a few counts. V usage is TRBV20-1 and J usage is TRBJ2-4; 8 positions agree with TRBD1. The germline CDR1 and CDR2 sequences are DFQATT and SNEGSKA (reference sequence). The CDR3 spans 18 residues. The V gene end was trimmed by 1 base and the J gene end by 0 bases; junction bases not matched to a gene: 11. CDR3 loop: CSARVRDRSHLAKNIQYF. CDR3 DNA: TGCAGTGCTAGAGTCCGGGACAGGTCACACTTAGCCAAAAACATTCAGTACTTC.

This clonotype was seen more than once but under ten times. The chain recombines TRBV28 with TRBJ2-1; 8 bases are shared with TRBD1. The J call may be faulty, since TRBJ2-7 better matches the DNA end. The germline V gene encodes CDR1 MDHEN and CDR2 SYDVKM. This CDR3 spans 16 amino acids. CDR3 amino acids: CASSLRSARGRGEQYF. DNA of the CDR3: TGTGCCAGCAGTTTAAGGAGCGCCAGGGGGCGCGGTGAGCAGTACTTC.

This clonotype was seen at least ten times. V is TRBV5-1 and J is TRBJ2-1, with a possible D match to TRBD2 (5 bases). Germline V gene lookup returns CDR1 SGHRS and CDR2 YFSETQ. This CDR3 contains 14 residues. V lost 2 bases, J lost 5 bases, and 11 bases lay in between. The CDR3 DNA follows: TGCGCCAGCAGCTTAGGAGGACTTAACAATGAGCAGTTCTTC. Translating it yields CASSLGGLNNEQFF. Looking up the rest from reference TRBV5-1 and TRBJ2-1 gives the full variable domain: KAGVTQTPRYLIKTRGQQVTLSCSPISGHRSVSWYQQTPGQGLQFLFEYFSETQRNKGNFPGRFSGRQFSNSRSEMNVSTLELGDSALYLCASSLGGLNNEQFFGPGTRLTVL.

This clonotype was counted only a few times. The chain joins TRBV5-5 to TRBJ2-1; unclear D gene. The germline V gene has CDR1 SGHKS and CDR2 YYEKEE (reference sequence). V was clipped by 4 bases and J by 7 bases, with 12 bases between them. The CDR3 length is 13 residues. In DNA form, the CDR3 reads TGTGCCAGCAGCGGGGTCCAAGCTAATGAGCAGTTCTTC. As protein: CASSGVQANEQFF.

Ten or more counts support this clonotype. The genes are TRBV29-1 and TRBJ2-4, with 10 bases aligning to TRBD2. J lost 5 bases, V lost 3 bases, and 10 bases had no gene match. This CDR3 is built from 16 residues. Germline lookup yields CDR1 SQVTM and CDR2 ANQGSEA. The CDR3 DNA reads TGCAGCGTTGATGGGCTAGCGGGAGTCCCGGAAAACATTCAGTACTTC. Translating it yields CSVDGLAGVPENIQYF.

To note about this clonotype: Possible read error: a much larger clone is one base away. This chain links TRBV28 with TRBJ2-7; 9 nucleotides match TRBD1. The germline V gene has CDR1 MDHEN and CDR2 SYDVKM. The CDR3 has 15 amino acids. The V and J ends lost 9 bases and 3 bases, in that order; junction bases with no gene match: 12. CDR3 bases: TGTGCCAGTCTAAGGGGGGACAGGGTTTTCTACGAGCAGTACTTC. Translated: CASLRGDRVFYEQYF.

This clonotype turned up a few times. The chain is built from TRBV15 and TRBJ1-2; D remains ambiguous. The V end lost 0 bases, the J end lost 5 bases, and 13 bases lay between the germline ends. The CDR3 covers 15 residues. Germline V CDR1 and CDR2: LNHNV, YYDKDF (reference sequence). The CDR3 DNA follows: TGTGCCACCAGCAGAGATAGATTTAGAGCGTATGGCTACACCTTC. Its translation is CATSRDRFRAYGYTF.

The chain uses TRBV2 and TRBJ2-1; D call uncertain. Looked up from germline, CDR1 is SNHLY and CDR2 is FYNNEI. This CDR3 spans 13 amino acids. Trimming pared 4 bases from V and 3 bases from J, leaving 7 bases between. CDR3 DNA: TGTGCCAGCAGTGTTGGCTACTACAATGAGCAGTTCTTC. As protein: CASSVGYYNEQFF.

The chain uses TRBV13 and TRBJ2-3; 7 nucleotides line up with TRBD2. The CDR3 spans 16 residues. Germline CDR1 is PRHDT and CDR2 is FYEKMQ (reference sequence). The J segment lost 3 bases and the V segment lost 5 bases, leaving 11 bases of the junction unmatched. DNA for the CDR3: TGTGCCAGCAGCGTAGTCGGGGGGTCAACTACAGATACGCAGTATTTT. This translates into CASSVVGGSTTDTQYF.

The chain couples TRBV11-2 to TRBJ1-6, with D uncertain. The V gene lost 3 bases and the J gene lost 7 bases, with 16 bases spanning the gap. The CDR3 contains 16 residues. CDR1 and CDR2 (germline): SGHAT, FQNNGV. CDR3 nucleotide sequence: TGTGCCAGCAGCTTCAAAGGCGGTCAAACGAATTCACCCCTCCACTTT. This translates into CASSFKGGQTNSPLHF.

This clonotype has a handful of counts. V gene TRBV10-2 combines with J gene TRBJ1-2; D gene unclear. Germline CDR1 is WSHSY and CDR2 is SAAADI. The CDR3 runs to 13 residues. The V end lost 3 bases, the J end lost 2 bases, and 7 bases lay between the germline ends. CDR3: CASSDVPNYGYTF. CDR3 in DNA: TGCGCCAGCAGTGATGTCCCGAACTATGGCTACACCTTC.

The genes are TRBV4-1 and TRBJ2-2, with TRBD2 as a possible D gene (7 bases). CDR1 MGHRA and CDR2 YSYEKL come from the germline V gene. The CDR3 runs to 15 residues. V lost 10 bases, J lost 3 bases, and 18 bases lay in between. CDR3 residues: CANRRGGLDTGELFF. The CDR3 DNA reads as TGCGCCAACAGGAGGGGGGGGCTGGACACCGGGGAGCTGTTTTTT.

The chain combines TRBV29-1 with TRBJ1-2, with D tentatively TRBD1 (5 bases). Germline loops: CDR1 SQVTM, CDR2 ANQGSEA. This CDR3 has 11 amino acids. Trimming removed 3 bases from V and 8 bases from J, with 10 bases in between. CDR3 residues: CSVEGGGGYTF. CDR3 coding DNA: TGCAGCGTTGAGGGGGGTGGAGGCTACACCTTC.